The TCR beta chain under discussion was sequenced for a study of blood T cell repertoires in COVID-19. Study information: Samples representing acute and convalescent COVID-19 were sourced from the United States, Italy and Spain. Sources were T cells, B-cell-depleted T cells, or PBMCs; the material itself was cDNA or gDNA.

Researchers sorted participants into cohorts using their self-reported clinical history. Original methodology: Reference gene primer amplification gave nucleated cell count estimates. Using immunoSEQ multiplex PCR, the repertoire was profiled, and TCRdb retains in-frame clones only, with some absent. The V and J calls and the clone size are those of that table, but D and trimming were determined from the DNA. This sample has roughly 290,000 clones, with approximately 85% found just once. J lost 3 bases, V lost 4 bases, and 2 bases had no gene match. Germline CDR1 and CDR2: MNHEY and SMNVEV (reference sequence). CDR3 length: 14 residues. A remark on this clone: Other nucleotide sequences in the sample specify the same CDR3.

The sample was PBMCs or T cells enriched from blood (not recorded which). The source is a man younger than 45 who had recovered from COVID-19. J is TRBJ1-4 and V is TRBV27; 7 positions agree with TRBD1. In DNA form, the CDR3 reads TGTGCCAGCAGTTGGACAGGAGCTAATGAAAAACTGTTTTTT. It translates to CASSWTGANEKLFF. Full variable domain (remainder filled in from reference TRBV27 and TRBJ1-4): EAQVTQNPRYLITVTGKKLTVTCSQNMNHEYMSWYRQDPGLGLRQIYYSMNVEVTDKGDVPEGYKVSRKEKRNFPLILESPSPNQTSLYFCASSWTGANEKLFFGSGTQLSVL.